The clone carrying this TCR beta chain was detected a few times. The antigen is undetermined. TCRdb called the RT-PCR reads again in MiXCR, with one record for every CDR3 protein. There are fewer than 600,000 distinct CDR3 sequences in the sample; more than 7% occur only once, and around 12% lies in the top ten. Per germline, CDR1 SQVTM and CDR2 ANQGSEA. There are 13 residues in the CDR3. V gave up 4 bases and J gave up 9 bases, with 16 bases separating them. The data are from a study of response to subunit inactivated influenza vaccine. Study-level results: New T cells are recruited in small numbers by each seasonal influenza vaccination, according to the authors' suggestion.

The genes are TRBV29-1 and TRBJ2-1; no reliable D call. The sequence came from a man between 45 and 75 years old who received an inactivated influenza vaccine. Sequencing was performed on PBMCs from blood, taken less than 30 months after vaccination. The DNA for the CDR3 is TGCAGCGTTGTTTTGTTAGCAGCCCTTGAGCAGTTCTTC. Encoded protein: CSVVLLAALEQFF.